Given below is one T cell receptor (beta chain) in context. The antigen remains unidentified. Antigen-specific CD4+ T cell clonotypes were called by their expansion after viral peptide-pool culture in ViraFEST. Following culture for nine to ten days, CD4+ T cells were isolated. Subjects were given two BNT162b2 or mRNA-1273 vaccine doses. This record belongs to a study of vaccination effects on CD4 cells after COVID-19. Clones were sequenced by immunoSEQ multiplex PCR, and TCRdb holds only the in-frame ones, with some missing. The sample includes around 30,000 clones, about 70% of them seen just once. The CDR3 runs to 15 residues. The J segment lost 5 bases and the V segment lost 4 bases, leaving 4 bases of the junction unmatched. Germline CDR1 LGHNA, CDR2 YNFKEQ.

The chain has TRBV4-2 and TRBJ2-2, with 10 bases matching TRBD2. Sequencing used CD4+ T cells from PBMCs cultured with HCoV-229E spike peptides, obtained after COVID-19 vaccination. This clonotype was sampled from a human donor who received a COVID-19 vaccine. In DNA form, the CDR3 reads TGTGCCAGCAGCCCGGGACTAGCGAGGACCGGGGAGCTGTTTTTT. This sequence encodes CASSPGLARTGELFF.